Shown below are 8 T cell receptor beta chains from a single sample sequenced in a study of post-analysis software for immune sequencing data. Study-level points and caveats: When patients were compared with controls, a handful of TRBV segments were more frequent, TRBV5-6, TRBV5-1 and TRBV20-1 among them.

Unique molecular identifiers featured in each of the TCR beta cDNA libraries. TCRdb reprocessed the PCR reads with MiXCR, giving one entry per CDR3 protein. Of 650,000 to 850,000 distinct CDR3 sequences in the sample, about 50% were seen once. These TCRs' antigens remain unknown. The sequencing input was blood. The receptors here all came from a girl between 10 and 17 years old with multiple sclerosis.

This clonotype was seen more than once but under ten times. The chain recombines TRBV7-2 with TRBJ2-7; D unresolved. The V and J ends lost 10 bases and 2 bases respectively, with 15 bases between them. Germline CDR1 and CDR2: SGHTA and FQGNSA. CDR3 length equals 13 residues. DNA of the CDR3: TGTGCCACAAGAGCCCCCACGGCCTACGAGCAGTACTTC. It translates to CATRAPTAYEQYF.

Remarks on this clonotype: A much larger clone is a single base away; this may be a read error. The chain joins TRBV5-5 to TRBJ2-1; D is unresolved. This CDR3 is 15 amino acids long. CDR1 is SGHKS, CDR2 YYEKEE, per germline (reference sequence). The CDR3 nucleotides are TGTGCCAGCAGCTTGTTCCTAACCACAGACAATGGGCAGTTCTTC. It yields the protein CASSLFLTTDNGQFF.

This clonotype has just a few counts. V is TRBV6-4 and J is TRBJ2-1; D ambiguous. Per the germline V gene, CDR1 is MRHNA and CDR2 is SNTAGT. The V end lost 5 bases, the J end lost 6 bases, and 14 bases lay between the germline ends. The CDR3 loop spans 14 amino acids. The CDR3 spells CASSPGPEGNEQFF. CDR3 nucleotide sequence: TGTGCCAGCAGTCCCGGACCGGAAGGCAATGAGCAGTTCTTC.

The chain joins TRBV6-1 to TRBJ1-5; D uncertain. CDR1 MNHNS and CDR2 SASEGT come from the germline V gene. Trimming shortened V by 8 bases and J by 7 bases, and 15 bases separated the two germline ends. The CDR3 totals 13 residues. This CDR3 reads CASAVLRDQPQHF. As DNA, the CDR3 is TGTGCCAGCGCCGTCCTTAGAGACCAGCCCCAGCATTTT.

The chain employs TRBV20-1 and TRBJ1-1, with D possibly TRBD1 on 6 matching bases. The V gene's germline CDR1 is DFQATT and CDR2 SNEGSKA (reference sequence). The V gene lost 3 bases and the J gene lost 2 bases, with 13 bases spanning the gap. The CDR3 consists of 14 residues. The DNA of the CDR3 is TGCAGTGCTAGGAGTGGGGGCTTAAACACTGAAGCTTTCTTT. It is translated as CSARSGGLNTEAFF.

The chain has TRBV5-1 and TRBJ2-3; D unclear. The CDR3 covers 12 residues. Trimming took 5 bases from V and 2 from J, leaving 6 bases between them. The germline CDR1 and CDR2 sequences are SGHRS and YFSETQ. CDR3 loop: CASRVATDTQYF. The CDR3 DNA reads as TGCGCCAGCAGGGTCGCCACAGATACGCAGTATTTT.

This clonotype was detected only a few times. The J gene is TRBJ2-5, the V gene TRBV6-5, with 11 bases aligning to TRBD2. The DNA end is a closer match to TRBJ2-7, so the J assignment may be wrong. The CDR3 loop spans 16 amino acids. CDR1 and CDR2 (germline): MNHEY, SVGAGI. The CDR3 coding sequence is TGTGCCAGCAGTTACTCGGGACTAGCGGAGACCTACGAGCAGTACTTC. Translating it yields CASSYSGLAETYEQYF.

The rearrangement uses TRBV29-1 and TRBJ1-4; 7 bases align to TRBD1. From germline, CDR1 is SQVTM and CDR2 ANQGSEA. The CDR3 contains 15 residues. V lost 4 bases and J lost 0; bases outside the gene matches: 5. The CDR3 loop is CSVGRGGSTNEKLFF. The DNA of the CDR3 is TGCAGCGTTGGTAGAGGGGGCTCAACTAATGAAAAACTGTTTTTT.